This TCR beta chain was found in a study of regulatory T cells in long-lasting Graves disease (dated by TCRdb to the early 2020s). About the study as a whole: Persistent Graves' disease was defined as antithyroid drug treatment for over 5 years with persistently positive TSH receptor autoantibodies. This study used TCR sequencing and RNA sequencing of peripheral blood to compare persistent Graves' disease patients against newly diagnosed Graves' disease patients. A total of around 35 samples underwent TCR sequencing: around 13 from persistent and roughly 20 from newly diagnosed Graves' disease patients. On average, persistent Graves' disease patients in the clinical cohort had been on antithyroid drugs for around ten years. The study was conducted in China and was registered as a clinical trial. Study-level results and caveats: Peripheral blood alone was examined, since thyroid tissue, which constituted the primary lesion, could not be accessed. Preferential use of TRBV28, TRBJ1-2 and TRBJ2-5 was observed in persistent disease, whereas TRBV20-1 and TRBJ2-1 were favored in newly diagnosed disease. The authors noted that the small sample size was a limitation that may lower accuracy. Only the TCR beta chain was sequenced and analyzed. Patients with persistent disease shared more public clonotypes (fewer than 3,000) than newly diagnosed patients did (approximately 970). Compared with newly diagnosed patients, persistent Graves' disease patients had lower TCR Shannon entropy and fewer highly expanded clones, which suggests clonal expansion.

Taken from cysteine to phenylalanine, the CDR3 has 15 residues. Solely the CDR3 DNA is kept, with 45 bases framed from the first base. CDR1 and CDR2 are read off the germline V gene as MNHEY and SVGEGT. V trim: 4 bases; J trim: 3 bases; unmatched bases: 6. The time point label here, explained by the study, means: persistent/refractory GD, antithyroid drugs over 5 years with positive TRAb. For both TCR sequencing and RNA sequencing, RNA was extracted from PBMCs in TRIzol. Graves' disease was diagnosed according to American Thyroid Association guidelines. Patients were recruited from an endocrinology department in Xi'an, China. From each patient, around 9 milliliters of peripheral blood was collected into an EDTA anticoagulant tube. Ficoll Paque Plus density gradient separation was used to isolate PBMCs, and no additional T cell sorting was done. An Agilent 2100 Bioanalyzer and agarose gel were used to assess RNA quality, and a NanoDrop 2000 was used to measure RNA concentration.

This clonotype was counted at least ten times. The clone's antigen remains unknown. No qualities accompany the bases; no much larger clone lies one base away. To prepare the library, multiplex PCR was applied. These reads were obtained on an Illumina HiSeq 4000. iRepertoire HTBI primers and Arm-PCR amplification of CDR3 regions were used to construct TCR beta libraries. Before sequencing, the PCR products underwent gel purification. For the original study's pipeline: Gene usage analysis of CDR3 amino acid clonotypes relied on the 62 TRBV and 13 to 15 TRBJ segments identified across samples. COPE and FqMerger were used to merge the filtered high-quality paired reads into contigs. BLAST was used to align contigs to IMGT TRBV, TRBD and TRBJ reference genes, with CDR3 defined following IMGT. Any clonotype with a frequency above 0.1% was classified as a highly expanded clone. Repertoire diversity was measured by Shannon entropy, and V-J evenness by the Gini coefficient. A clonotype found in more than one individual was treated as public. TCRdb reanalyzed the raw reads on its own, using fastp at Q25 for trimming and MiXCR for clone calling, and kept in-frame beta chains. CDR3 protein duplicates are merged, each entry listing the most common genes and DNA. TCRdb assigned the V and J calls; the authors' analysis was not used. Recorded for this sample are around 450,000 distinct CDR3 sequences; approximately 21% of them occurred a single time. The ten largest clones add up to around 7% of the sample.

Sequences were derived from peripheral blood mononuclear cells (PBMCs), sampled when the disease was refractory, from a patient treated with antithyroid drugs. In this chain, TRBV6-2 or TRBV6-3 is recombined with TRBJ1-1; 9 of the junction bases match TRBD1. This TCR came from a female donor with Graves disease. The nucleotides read TGTGCCAGCAGTTCCCGGGACAGGGCGGACACTGAAGCTTTCTTT. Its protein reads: CASSSRDRADTEAFF.